This TCR beta chain was observed in a study of OX40 agonist ivuxolimab in advanced cancers. At cycle 4 day 1, cycle 7 day 1, and baseline, blood was sampled. This clone occurred a few times. The CDR3 runs to 15 residues. CDR1 and CDR2 from the germline V gene are SGHTA and FQGNSA. V lost 5 bases to trimming and J lost 4 bases; unmatched junction nucleotides: 6. Sequenced by immunoSEQ multiplex PCR; TCRdb stores in-frame clones only, minus some. This sample has approximately 30,000 clones, with roughly 83% found just once. The TCR sequence derives from an adult with an advanced solid tumor such as melanoma, head and neck, liver or kidney cancer. The V gene is TRBV7-2, the J gene TRBJ2-3, with TRBD2 matching over 10 bases. Sequenced here: CD4+ or CD8+ T cells sorted from blood, sampled in a trial of the OX40 agonist ivuxolimab. Written as DNA, the CDR3 is TGTGCCAGCAGCGACCTAGCGGGGGCCCCAGATACGCAGTATTTT. It yields the protein CASSDLAGAPDTQYF. The whole variable domain, remainder taken from reference TRBV7-2 and TRBJ2-3, is GAGVSQSPSNKVTEKGKDVELRCDPISGHTALYWYRQSLGQGLEFLIYFQGNSAPDKSGLPSDRFSAERTGGSVSTLTIQRTQQEDSAVYLCASSDLAGAPDTQYFGPGTRLTVL.